These T cell receptor beta chains were read from a single sample in a study of cytomegalovirus exposure and HLA in healthy donors. The assay was immunoSEQ multiplex PCR, and TCRdb's table has in-frame clones only and misses some. The sample lists under 200,000 clones; approximately 78% were seen once. Sequenced: PBMCs. The receptors shown here come from a woman in her 30s in good health and CMV-seropositive. CDR3s include the opening cysteine and the closing phenylalanine or tryptophan. Each record gives: CDR3 protein, CDR3 DNA, D gene, J gene, V gene, clone size. The D gene is left open where the match is weak. Clone size is stated in some rows and not others, as once, few, many or a class when expanded.

CDR3 protein: CASSPSAGGRIHEQYF
CDR3 DNA: TGTGCCAGCAGCCCAAGCGCGGGGGGGCGGATCCACGAGCAGTACTTC
D gene: TRBD2
J gene: TRBJ2-7
V gene: TRBV7-2
clone size: NA

CDR3 protein: CASSIDGTGVYEQYF
CDR3 DNA: TGTGCCAGTAGTATAGATGGGACAGGGGTTTACGAGCAGTACTTC
D gene: TRBD1
J gene: TRBJ2-7
V gene: TRBV19
clone size: NA

CDR3 protein: CASSVTAGGSTDTQYF
CDR3 DNA: TGTGCCAGCTCGGTAACAGCGGGGGGGAGCACAGATACGCAGTATTTT
D gene: TRBD2
J gene: TRBJ2-3
V gene: TRBV7-2
clone size: NA

CDR3 protein: CASSVEGGAGDEQYF
CDR3 DNA: TGTGCCAGCAGCGTAGAAGGGGGAGCGGGGGACGAGCAGTACTTC
D gene: TRBD2
J gene: TRBJ2-7
V gene: TRBV9
clone size: NA

CDR3 protein: CASSPSRGAETQYF
CDR3 DNA: TGTGCCAGCAGCCCGAGTCGGGGGGCGGAGACCCAGTACTTC
D gene: NA
J gene: TRBJ2-5
V gene: TRBV7-8
clone size: NA

CDR3 protein: CASSSVGWVGVGYEQYF
CDR3 DNA: TGTGCCAGCAGCTCCGTAGGCTGGGTCGGGGTAGGGTACGAGCAGTACTTC
D gene: NA
J gene: TRBJ2-7
V gene: TRBV7-9
clone size: NA

CDR3 protein: CASSVAGQGKGELFF
CDR3 DNA: TGTGCCAGCAGCGTAGCTGGACAGGGGAAAGGGGAGCTGTTTTTT
D gene: TRBD1
J gene: TRBJ2-2
V gene: TRBV9
clone size: NA

CDR3 protein: CASSQEFRNEQFF
CDR3 DNA: TGCGCCAGCAGCCAAGAGTTCCGCAATGAGCAGTTCTTC
D gene: NA
J gene: TRBJ2-1
V gene: TRBV4-3
clone size: NA

CDR3 protein: CASSVSRADTQYF
CDR3 DNA: TGTGCCAGCAGCGTATCTAGAGCAGATACGCAGTATTTT
D gene: NA
J gene: TRBJ2-3
V gene: TRBV9
clone size: NA

CDR3 protein: CASTGRGGEAFF
CDR3 DNA: TGTGCCAGCACAGGCAGGGGCGGCGAAGCTTTCTTT
D gene: NA
J gene: TRBJ1-1
V gene: TRBV2
clone size: NA

CDR3 protein: CSVAQGDYGYTF
CDR3 DNA: TGCAGCGTTGCACAGGGGGACTATGGCTACACCTTC
D gene: TRBD1
J gene: TRBJ1-2
V gene: TRBV29-1
clone size: NA

CDR3 protein: CSVSPAGGNYNEQFF
CDR3 DNA: TGCAGCGTCTCGCCGGCGGGGGGTAACTACAATGAGCAGTTCTTC
D gene: TRBD2
J gene: TRBJ2-1
V gene: TRBV29-1
clone size: NA

CDR3 protein: CASLWGRVTQNTEAFF
CDR3 DNA: TGTGCCAGCCTATGGGGCAGGGTTACACAAAACACTGAAGCTTTCTTT
D gene: NA
J gene: TRBJ1-1
V gene: TRBV2
clone size: NA

CDR3 protein: CASGQKRGSKETQYF
CDR3 DNA: TGTGCTAGTGGTCAGAAGCGGGGGTCCAAAGAGACCCAGTACTTC
D gene: TRBD2
J gene: TRBJ2-5
V gene: TRBV12-5
clone size: NA

CDR3 protein: CASSQALSGYGYTF
CDR3 DNA: TGCGCCAGCAGCCAAGCCCTATCAGGGTATGGCTACACCTTC
D gene: NA
J gene: TRBJ1-2
V gene: TRBV4-1
clone size: NA

CDR3 protein: CASSFAGMDYSNQPQHF
CDR3 DNA: TGTGCCAGCAGCTTTGCAGGGATGGACTATAGCAATCAGCCCCAGCATTTT
D gene: NA
J gene: TRBJ1-5
V gene: TRBV7-9
clone size: NA

CDR3 protein: CASCEARNTEAFF
CDR3 DNA: TGTGCCAGCTGTGAAGCCCGTAACACTGAAGCTTTCTTT
D gene: NA
J gene: TRBJ1-1
V gene: TRBV2
clone size: NA

CDR3 protein: CASSGTGGPNQPQHF
CDR3 DNA: TGTGCCAGCAGCGGAACAGGGGGCCCCAATCAGCCCCAGCATTTT
D gene: TRBD1
J gene: TRBJ1-5
V gene: TRBV9
clone size: NA

CDR3 protein: CAIHDKLNQPQHF
CDR3 DNA: TGTGCCATTCATGACAAACTCAATCAGCCCCAGCATTTT
D gene: NA
J gene: TRBJ1-5
V gene: TRBV10-3
clone size: NA

CDR3 protein: CASSYGTGLYEQYF
CDR3 DNA: TGTGCCAGCAGCTACGGGACAGGGCTCTACGAGCAGTACTTC
D gene: TRBD1
J gene: TRBJ2-7
V gene: TRBV13
clone size: NA

CDR3 protein: CAIRSSGPDTQYF
CDR3 DNA: TGTGCCATCAGATCTAGCGGCCCAGATACGCAGTATTTT
D gene: TRBD2
J gene: TRBJ2-3
V gene: TRBV10-3
clone size: NA

CDR3 protein: CASSFLLTGPSNGYTF
CDR3 DNA: TGTGCCAGCAGCTTCTTGCTTACAGGGCCTTCGAATGGCTACACCTTC
D gene: NA
J gene: TRBJ1-2
V gene: TRBV7-3
clone size: NA

CDR3 protein: CASSLSRDRGGEKLFF
CDR3 DNA: TGTGCCAGCAGCTTATCTCGGGACAGGGGAGGTGAAAAACTGTTTTTT
D gene: TRBD1
J gene: TRBJ1-4
V gene: TRBV7-9
clone size: NA

CDR3 protein: CASSGGATDTQYF
CDR3 DNA: TGTGCCAGCAGCGGGGGGGCCACAGATACGCAGTATTTT
D gene: TRBD2
J gene: TRBJ2-3
V gene: TRBV6-4
clone size: NA

CDR3 protein: CASSDVFLAGGKDTQYF
CDR3 DNA: TGTGCCAGCAGTGACGTGTTTTTAGCGGGGGGAAAAGATACGCAGTATTTT
D gene: TRBD2
J gene: TRBJ2-3
V gene: TRBV2
clone size: NA

CDR3 protein: CASSLGGDGANVLTF
CDR3 DNA: TGTGCCAGCAGCCTAGGGGGGGATGGGGCCAACGTCCTGACTTTC
D gene: NA
J gene: TRBJ2-6
V gene: TRBV5-4
clone size: NA

CDR3 protein: CATSRVPEGDYGYTF
CDR3 DNA: TGTGCCACCAGCAGAGTCCCGGAGGGTGACTATGGCTACACCTTC
D gene: NA
J gene: TRBJ1-2
V gene: TRBV15
clone size: NA

CDR3 protein: CASSWGLAGGEETQYF
CDR3 DNA: TGCGCCAGCAGCTGGGGACTAGCGGGGGGGGAAGAGACCCAGTACTTC
D gene: TRBD2
J gene: TRBJ2-5
V gene: TRBV5-1
clone size: NA

CDR3 protein: CSVASGLAVSDTQYF
CDR3 DNA: TGCAGCGTCGCCTCGGGACTAGCGGTTTCAGATACGCAGTATTTT
D gene: TRBD2
J gene: TRBJ2-3
V gene: TRBV29-1
clone size: NA

CDR3 protein: CASGGGILNTGELFF
CDR3 DNA: TGCGCCAGCGGTGGCGGGATCCTTAACACCGGGGAGCTGTTTTTT
D gene: NA
J gene: TRBJ2-2
V gene: TRBV4-3
clone size: NA

CDR3 protein: CASSEAVRGSYEQYF
CDR3 DNA: TGTGCCAGCAGTGAAGCAGTCAGGGGGTCCTACGAGCAGTACTTC
D gene: TRBD1
J gene: TRBJ2-7
V gene: TRBV6-1
clone size: NA

CDR3 protein: CASSSRPSYEQYF
CDR3 DNA: TGTGCCAGCAGCTCTCGGCCTAGTTACGAGCAGTACTTC
D gene: NA
J gene: TRBJ2-7
V gene: TRBV11-2
clone size: NA

CDR3 protein: CASSQASGGGSYEQYF
CDR3 DNA: TGCGCCAGCAGCCAAGCTTCAGGGGGTGGTTCCTACGAGCAGTACTTC
D gene: TRBD1
J gene: TRBJ2-7
V gene: TRBV5-1
clone size: once

CDR3 protein: CASSALGQAPYGYTF
CDR3 DNA: TGTGCCAGCAGCGCCCTCGGACAGGCCCCCTATGGCTACACCTTC
D gene: TRBD1
J gene: TRBJ1-2
V gene: TRBV9
clone size: NA

CDR3 protein: CASSSQDSSGETQYF
CDR3 DNA: TGCGCCAGCAGCTCACAGGATTCTTCAGGAGAGACCCAGTACTTC
D gene: NA
J gene: TRBJ2-5
V gene: TRBV5-1
clone size: NA

CDR3 protein: CASSFSGGPNSGNTIYF
CDR3 DNA: TGTGCCAGCAGCTTTTCGGGGGGACCCAACTCTGGAAACACCATATATTTT
D gene: NA
J gene: TRBJ1-3
V gene: TRBV5-6
clone size: NA

CDR3 protein: CASSAKTGAAGANVLTF
CDR3 DNA: TGTGCCAGCAGCGCCAAAACAGGGGCGGCTGGGGCCAACGTCCTGACTTTC
D gene: TRBD1
J gene: TRBJ2-6
V gene: TRBV7-9
clone size: NA

CDR3 protein: CASSPRDYNEQFF
CDR3 DNA: TGTGCCAGCAGCCCCCGGGATTACAATGAGCAGTTCTTC
D gene: NA
J gene: TRBJ2-1
V gene: TRBV6-6
clone size: few

CDR3 protein: CASSYGSLRSTEAFF
CDR3 DNA: TGTGCCAGCAGTTACGGGTCCCTAAGGAGCACTGAAGCTTTCTTT
D gene: NA
J gene: TRBJ1-1
V gene: TRBV2
clone size: NA

CDR3 protein: CASSPGTGHTYEQYF
CDR3 DNA: TGCGCCAGCAGCCCCGGGACAGGTCATACCTACGAGCAGTACTTC
D gene: TRBD1
J gene: TRBJ2-7
V gene: TRBV5-1
clone size: NA

CDR3 protein: CASSHRRQGNRGCDNSPLHF
CDR3 DNA: TGCGCCAGCAGCCATAGACGACAGGGAAACAGAGGCTGTGATAATTCACCCCTCCACTTT
D gene: TRBD1
J gene: TRBJ1-6
V gene: TRBV5-1
clone size: NA

CDR3 protein: CASSLRQGRGNQPQHF
CDR3 DNA: TGTGCCAGCAGCCTAAGACAGGGTAGAGGCAATCAGCCCCAGCATTTT
D gene: TRBD1
J gene: TRBJ1-5
V gene: TRBV13
clone size: NA

CDR3 protein: CASSHLRTSGYNEQFF
CDR3 DNA: TGCGCCAGCAGCCATCTCCGGACTAGCGGATACAATGAGCAGTTCTTC
D gene: TRBD2
J gene: TRBJ2-1
V gene: TRBV4-3
clone size: NA

CDR3 protein: CASSLMLGSNSPLHF
CDR3 DNA: TGTGCCAGCAGTTTGATGCTGGGGAGTAATTCACCCCTCCACTTT
D gene: NA
J gene: TRBJ1-6
V gene: TRBV28
clone size: NA

CDR3 protein: CASSLTRLAGGIDTQYF
CDR3 DNA: TGTGCCAGCAGCTTAACGAGACTAGCGGGGGGAATTGATACGCAGTATTTT
D gene: TRBD2
J gene: TRBJ2-3
V gene: TRBV7-3
clone size: few

CDR3 protein: CSSSWYSGGFSYEQYF
CDR3 DNA: TGTTCCAGCAGCTGGTATAGCGGGGGGTTCTCCTACGAGCAGTACTTC
D gene: TRBD2
J gene: TRBJ2-7
V gene: TRBV7-9
clone size: NA

CDR3 protein: CASSPSGQGGFRGYTF
CDR3 DNA: TGTGCCAGCTCACCATCGGGACAGGGGGGCTTTCGGGGCTACACCTTC
D gene: TRBD1
J gene: TRBJ1-2
V gene: TRBV18
clone size: NA

CDR3 protein: CASSSPLGYEQYF
CDR3 DNA: TGTGCCAGCAGCTCACCACTAGGATACGAGCAGTACTTC
D gene: NA
J gene: TRBJ2-7
V gene: TRBV7-8
clone size: NA

CDR3 protein: CAISELADNEQFF
CDR3 DNA: TGTGCCATCAGTGAATTAGCGGACAATGAGCAGTTCTTC
D gene: NA
J gene: TRBJ2-1
V gene: TRBV10-3
clone size: few

CDR3 protein: CASSPPTGLNSPLHF
CDR3 DNA: TGTGCCAGCAGCCCCCCGACAGGGCTGAATTCACCCCTCCACTTT
D gene: TRBD1
J gene: TRBJ1-6
V gene: TRBV5-5
clone size: NA

CDR3 protein: CASSYESQPQHF
CDR3 DNA: TGTGCCAGCAGTTATGAGAGCCAGCCCCAGCATTTT
D gene: NA
J gene: TRBJ1-5
V gene: TRBV6-9
clone size: NA